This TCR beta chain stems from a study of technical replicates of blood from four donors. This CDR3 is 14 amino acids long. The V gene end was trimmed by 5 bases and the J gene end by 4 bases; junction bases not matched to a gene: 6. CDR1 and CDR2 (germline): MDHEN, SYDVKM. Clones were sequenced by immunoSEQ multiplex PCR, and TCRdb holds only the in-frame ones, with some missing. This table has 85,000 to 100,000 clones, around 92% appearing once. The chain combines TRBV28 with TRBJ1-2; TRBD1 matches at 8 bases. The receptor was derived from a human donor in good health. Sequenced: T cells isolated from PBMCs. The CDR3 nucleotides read TGTGCCAGCAGTAAAGGGACAGGTATCTATGGCTACACCTTC. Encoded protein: CASSKGTGIYGYTF.